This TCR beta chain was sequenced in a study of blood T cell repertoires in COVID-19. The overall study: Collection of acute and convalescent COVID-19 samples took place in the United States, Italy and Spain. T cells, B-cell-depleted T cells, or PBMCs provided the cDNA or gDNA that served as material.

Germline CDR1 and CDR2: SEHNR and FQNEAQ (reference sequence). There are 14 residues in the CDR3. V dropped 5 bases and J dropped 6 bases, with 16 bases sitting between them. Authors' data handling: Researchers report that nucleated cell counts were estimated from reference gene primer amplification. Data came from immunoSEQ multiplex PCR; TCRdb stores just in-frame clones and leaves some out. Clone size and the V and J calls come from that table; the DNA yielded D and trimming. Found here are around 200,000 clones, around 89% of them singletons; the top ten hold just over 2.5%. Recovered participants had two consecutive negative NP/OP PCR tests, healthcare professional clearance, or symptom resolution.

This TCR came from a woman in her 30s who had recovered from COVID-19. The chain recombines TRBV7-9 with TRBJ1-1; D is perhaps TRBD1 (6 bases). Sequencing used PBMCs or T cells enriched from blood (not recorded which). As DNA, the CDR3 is TGTGCCAGCAGCCCCCGGACAGTAAGGGCTGAAGCTTTCTTT. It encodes CASSPRTVRAEAFF.